One and the same sample provided the 14 T cell receptor beta chains below, sequenced in a study of blood T cell repertoires in COVID-19. The method was immunoSEQ multiplex PCR; TCRdb's version includes in-frame clones alone and lacks a portion of them. The sample has approximately 150,000 clones, around nine tenths seen once; the top ten hold over 1.5%. Material for sequencing was peripheral blood. Receptors originate from a woman aged 55-70 years with acute or convalescent COVID-19.

The chain joins TRBV6-5 to TRBJ2-7, with D possibly TRBD1 on 6 matching bases. Between the trimmed V and J ends, which lost 4 bases and 3 bases, there was a span of 16 bases. From germline, CDR1 is MNHEY and CDR2 SVGAGI. The CDR3 is made up of 15 amino acids. As DNA, the CDR3 is TGTGCCAGCAGTTTCTCCGGGACACCGTTCTACGAGCAGTACTTC. Its translation is CASSFSGTPFYEQYF.

The chain couples TRBV19 to TRBJ1-2; tentatively, D is TRBD1 (5 bases). CDR1 is LNHDA, CDR2 SQIVND, per germline (reference sequence). The CDR3 runs to 13 residues. The ends were cut back, 1 base at V and 8 bases at J, with 11 bases in the middle. CDR3 nucleotides: TGTGCCAGTAGTATAGCCCAGGGCGGCGGCTACACCTTC. It encodes CASSIAQGGGYTF.

The J gene is TRBJ1-2, the V gene TRBV27; 7 positions match TRBD1. CDR1 MNHEY and CDR2 SMNVEV come from the germline V gene (reference sequence). CDR3 length equals 13 residues. The junction had 4 bases not matched to a gene; V was cut back by 6 bases and J by 3 bases. CDR3 sequence (DNA): TGTGCCAGCAGCCCACAGGGGTACTATGGCTACACCTTC. This encodes CASSPQGYYGYTF.

This chain connects TRBV6-5 to TRBJ2-7, with D perhaps TRBD1 (6 bases). Germline V gives CDR1 MNHEY, CDR2 SVGAGI. V dropped 11 bases and J dropped 0 bases, with 14 bases sitting between them. This CDR3 is 13 amino acids long. In nucleotides, the CDR3 is TGTGCCTCAAAGGCAGGGGCCTCCTACGAGCAGTACTTC. Protein: CASKAGASYEQYF.

J is TRBJ1-5 and V is TRBV7-2; D remains unclear. Germline V CDR1 and CDR2: SGHTA, FQGNSA. The V end lost 2 bases, the J end lost 5 bases, and 7 bases lay between the germline ends. CDR3 length equals 13 residues. Here the CDR3 DNA reads TGTGCCAGCAGCTTAAATCGGGATCAGCCCCAGCATTTT. Amino acid sequence: CASSLNRDQPQHF.

The chain recombines TRBV7-2 with TRBJ1-2; TRBD1 is a possible D gene (5 bases). CDR3 length: 13 residues. Germline V gives CDR1 SGHTA, CDR2 FQGNSA. Trimming left V 5 bases short and J 3 bases short, with 10 bases between. The CDR3 coding sequence is TGTGCCAGCAGCGACAGCCCGGACTATGGCTACACCTTC. Translated, it gives CASSDSPDYGYTF.

The V call is TRBV6-6, the J call TRBJ1-5, with TRBD1 matching 9 bases. The CDR3 length is 16 residues. CDR1 and CDR2 from the germline V gene are MNHNY and SVGAGI (reference sequence). V lost 5 bases, J lost 3 bases, and 8 bases stayed unmatched. The CDR3 loop is CASSRLQGANNQPQHF. The CDR3 DNA reads TGTGCCAGCAGTAGGTTACAGGGGGCCAACAATCAGCCCCAGCATTTT.

This chain joins TRBV7-2 and TRBJ2-1; D unclear. The V end was cut by 0 bases, the J end by 6 bases, with 12 bases between. CDR1 SGHTA and CDR2 FQGNSA come from the germline V gene. The CDR3 loop spans 15 amino acids. The CDR3: CASSLALNSLNEQFF. The CDR3 nucleotides are TGTGCCAGCAGCTTAGCGCTAAACTCTCTCAATGAGCAGTTCTTC.

The V and J genes are TRBV30 and TRBJ1-6, with D unresolved. Germline V gene lookup returns CDR1 GTSNPN and CDR2 SVGIG (reference sequence). The germline V and J ends were trimmed by 4 bases and 7 bases, with 11 bases remaining between them. CDR3 length: 13 amino acids. The CDR3 DNA sequence: TGTGCCTGGACCGCCTTCGGGAATTCACCCCTCCACTTT. Translation: CAWTAFGNSPLHF. Using reference TRBV30 and TRBJ1-6 for the parts outside the CDR3, the full variable domain is SQTIHQWPATLVQPVGSPLSLECTVEGTSNPNLYWYRQAAGRGLQLLFYSVGIGQISSEVPQNLSASRPQDRQFILSSKKLLLSDSGFYLCAWTAFGNSPLHFGNGTRLTVT.

The rearrangement joins TRBV9 to TRBJ1-3, with unresolved D. Looked up from germline, CDR1 is SGDLS and CDR2 is YYNGEE. The CDR3 runs 15 residues. Between the trimmed V and J ends, which lost 0 bases and 0 bases, there was a span of 7 bases. The CDR3 bases are TGTGCCAGCAGCGTAGCAGTCTTCTCTGGAAACACCATATATTTT. Amino acid sequence: CASSVAVFSGNTIYF. The full variable domain, in which reference TRBV9 and TRBJ1-3 provide the parts outside the CDR3, is DSGVTQTPKHLITATGQRVTLRCSPRSGDLSVYWYQQSLDQGLQFLIQYYNGEERAKGNILERFSAQQFPDLHSELNLSSLELGDSALYFCASSVAVFSGNTIYFGEGSWLTVV.

The V call is TRBV5-4, the J call TRBJ1-2; tentative D call: TRBD1 (5 bases). The V gene lost 4 bases and the J gene lost 4 bases, with 17 bases spanning the gap. Germline CDR1 reads SGHNT; CDR2 reads YYREEE (reference sequence). The CDR3 runs 15 residues. This chain's CDR3 is CASSRDLDTGYGYTF. The CDR3 bases are TGTGCCAGCAGCCGTGATCTGGACACAGGCTATGGCTACACCTTC. The full variable domain, with the rest looked up from reference TRBV5-4 and TRBJ1-2, is ETGVTQSPTHLIKTRGQQVTLRCSSQSGHNTVSWYQQALGQGPQFIFQYYREEENGRGNFPPRFSGLQFPNYSSELNVNALELDDSALYLCASSRDLDTGYGYTFGSGTRLTVV.

V gene TRBV14 combines with J gene TRBJ1-2; no definite D call. The germline CDR1 and CDR2 sequences are SGHDN and FVKESK. The V end lost 1 base, the J end lost 6 bases, and 9 bases lay between the germline ends. The CDR3 spans 13 residues. The CDR3 sequence: CASSQASTNGYTF. The CDR3 DNA reads TGTGCCAGCAGCCAAGCCTCAACAAATGGCTACACCTTC.

The rearrangement links TRBV19 to TRBJ1-1; possibly TRBD1 for D (5 bases). V shed 2 bases and J shed 7 bases, with 11 bases lying between them. The length of the CDR3 is 13 residues. Germline V CDR1 and CDR2: LNHDA, SQIVND (reference sequence). The CDR3 region has the DNA TGTGCCAGTAGTATAAAGACCGACAGTGAAGCTTTCTTT. Translation: CASSIKTDSEAFF.

The chain recombines TRBV4-1 with TRBJ2-7; tentatively, D is TRBD2 (6 bases). V was cut by 0 bases and J by 3 bases, with 15 bases left in between. The germline gives CDR1 MGHRA, CDR2 YSYEKL. The CDR3 has 16 amino acids. CDR3 region: CASSQDWEEGYYEQYF. DNA for the CDR3: TGCGCCAGCAGCCAAGATTGGGAGGAGGGGTACTACGAGCAGTACTTC.